The 14 T cell receptor beta chains below all came from one sample that was sequenced in a study of T cells in Graves' hyperthyroidism and ophthalmopathy. Amplification of TCR beta CDR3 regions was performed using RNA transcripts as template. An initial round of RT-PCR targeting the TCR CDR3 relied on the HTBI primer set. One entry per CDR3 protein results from TCRdb running MiXCR on the multiplex PCR reads. The sample has hundreds of thousands of distinct CDR3 sequences; around 15% are singletons. Sequencing input: blood. The receptors were sampled from a woman aged 40 to 50 with Graves' ophthalmopathy.

The rearrangement uses TRBV19 and TRBJ1-2; D is possibly TRBD1 (5 bases). The CDR3 runs to 14 residues. Trimming left V 4 bases short and J 3 bases short, with 12 bases between. Looked up from germline, CDR1 is LNHDA and CDR2 is SQIVND (reference sequence). In nucleotides, the CDR3 is TGTGCCAGTAGTACGGGGGACGGTTACTATGGCTACACCTTC. Protein product: CASSTGDGYYGYTF.

The chain joins TRBV4-2 to TRBJ2-3, with D tentatively TRBD2 (6 bases). Per the germline V gene, CDR1 is LGHNA and CDR2 is YNFKEQ. The CDR3 sequence is 16 residues long. V was shortened by 4 bases and J by 4 bases, with 18 bases between the two germline ends. The CDR3 DNA reads as TGTGCCAGCAGCCGAAACGGGAGTCCCCTCCCAGATACGCAGTATTTT. Translation: CASSRNGSPLPDTQYF.

This clonotype was detected many times. The chain recombines TRBV28 with TRBJ1-1; a weak D match, TRBD1 (6 bases). The CDR3 has 14 residues. Germline CDR1 MDHEN, CDR2 SYDVKM. The germline V and J ends were trimmed by 6 bases and 1 base, with 12 bases remaining between them. CDR3 in DNA: TGTGCCAGCAGCCAGCAGGGGTCGAACACTGAAGCTTTCTTT. It is translated as CASSQQGSNTEAFF.

V usage is TRBV20-1 and J usage is TRBJ2-1; 11 positions agree with TRBD1. Germline CDR1 and CDR2: DFQATT and SNEGSKA (reference sequence). With 7 bases clipped from V and 8 bases from J, the junction kept 7 bases outside the gene matches. CDR3 size: 13 residues. CDR3 sequence (DNA): TGCAGTGAAGGGGGACAGGGGGTGGATGAGCAGTTCTTC. Amino acid sequence: CSEGGQGVDEQFF.

This clonotype came up many times. This chain links TRBV5-1 with TRBJ2-1, with D perhaps matching TRBD1 or TRBD2 (6 bases each). The CDR3 contains 15 residues. V lost 2 bases and J lost 4, with 13 bases in between. Per the germline V gene, CDR1 is SGHRS and CDR2 is YFSETQ. CDR3 coding DNA: TGCGCCAGCAGCTTCGACGGAGGGGGGTACAATGAGCAGTTCTTC. This gives the protein CASSFDGGGYNEQFF.

The rearrangement links TRBV14 to TRBJ2-7, with D tentatively TRBD1 or TRBD2 (5 bases each). The CDR3 totals 15 residues. The germline V gene encodes CDR1 SGHDN and CDR2 FVKESK. The ends were cut back, 1 base at V and 4 bases at J, with 14 bases in the middle. CDR3 nucleotide sequence: TGTGCCAGCAGCCAAGTGTGGGGGAGTGTGTACGAGCAGTACTTC. Translated, it gives CASSQVWGSVYEQYF.

This clonotype was observed many times. V and J are TRBV2 and TRBJ2-7, with 12 bases matching TRBD2. The CDR3 has 14 amino acids. Germline V gene lookup returns CDR1 SNHLY and CDR2 FYNNEI. Trimming at V came to 7 bases and at J to 6 bases, leaving 7 bases not matched to a gene. This CDR3 reads CASKRLAGVSEQYF. The CDR3, as DNA: TGTGCCAGCAAACGACTAGCGGGAGTGTCCGAGCAGTACTTC.

This clonotype has just a few counts. The chain joins TRBV12-5 to TRBJ2-1; 12 nucleotides align to TRBD2. There are 18 residues in the CDR3. Germline-derived CDR1 and CDR2 are LGHNT and FRNRAP. The trim removed 0 bases at V and 1 base at J, leaving 4 bases unmatched. The CDR3 region is CASGLVLAGGPSYNEQFF. CDR3 DNA sequence: TGTGCTAGTGGTTTGGTCCTAGCGGGAGGGCCTTCCTACAATGAGCAGTTCTTC.

This clonotype showed up just a few times. This rearrangement joins TRBV12-3 or TRBV12-4 to TRBJ1-2; no firm D call. This CDR3 is built from 14 residues. The germline V and J ends were trimmed by 1 base and 3 bases, with 9 bases remaining between them. The DNA for the CDR3 is TGTGCCAGCAGTTTAGGGGCCAGCGACTATGGCTACACCTTC. Translating gives CASSLGASDYGYTF.

This sequence joins TRBV28 and TRBJ2-7; D may be TRBD1 (5 bases). The CDR3 spans 15 residues. CDR1 and CDR2 (germline): MDHEN, SYDVKM. The germline V and J ends were trimmed by 6 bases and 3 bases, with 18 bases remaining between them. CDR3 in DNA: TGTGCCAGCAGAGGGGTGGGTGGAGAAGGCTACGAGCAGTACTTC. Residues: CASRGVGGEGYEQYF.

This clonotype was seen repeatedly, ten times or more. J is TRBJ1-1 and V is TRBV12-3 or TRBV12-4, with a weak D call TRBD1 (5 bases). The CDR3 has 13 amino acids. The V gene lost 6 bases and the J gene lost 6 bases, with 14 bases spanning the gap. CDR3 sequence: CASRRTSEAEAFF. The CDR3 bases are TGTGCCAGCAGACGGACATCGGAAGCTGAAGCTTTCTTT.

This clonotype was seen more than once but under ten times. The chain uses TRBV7-3 and TRBJ2-6; 8 bases map to TRBD1. This CDR3 is 16 amino acids long. Germline-derived CDR1 and CDR2 are SGHTA and FQGTGA. Trimming removed 5 bases from V and 0 bases from J; junction bases left unmatched: 3. For the CDR3, the DNA is TGTGCCAGCAGCATGGGACAGGTCTCTGGGGCCAACGTCCTGACTTTC. This codes for CASSMGQVSGANVLTF. The complete variable domain, with remaining parts taken from reference TRBV7-3 and TRBJ2-6, reads GAGVSQTPSNKVTEKGKYVELRCDPISGHTALYWYRQSLGQGPEFLIYFQGTGAADDSGLPNDRFFAVRPEGSVSTLKIQRTERGDSAVYLCASSMGQVSGANVLTFGAGSRLTVL.

This clonotype was counted only a few times. A read error may explain this, as a much larger clone is one base away. The rearrangement uses TRBV6-5 and TRBJ1-1, with D tentatively TRBD1 (5 bases). The length of the CDR3 is 14 residues. Per the germline V gene, CDR1 is MNHEY and CDR2 is SVGAGI. CDR3 sequence (DNA): TGTGCCAGCAGTTACCGGGAAGGGGAAACTGGAGCTTTCTTT. Its translation is CASSYREGETGAFF.

The rearrangement links TRBV7-3 to TRBJ2-2, with 11 bases fitting TRBD2. The CDR3 sequence is 17 residues long. The V and J ends lost 4 bases and 7 bases, in that order; junction bases with no gene match: 11. CDR1 is SGHTA and CDR2 is FQGTGA in the germline V gene. The CDR3 region is CASSSARGLAAGGELFF. In DNA form, the CDR3 reads TGTGCCAGCAGCTCGGCGAGGGGACTAGCGGCCGGCGGGGAGCTGTTTTTT.